This is a list of T cell receptor beta chains from one sample in a study of blood T cell repertoires in COVID-19. Only in-frame clones appear in the TCRdb table, and some are missing; sequencing was by immunoSEQ multiplex PCR. The repertoire consists of 190,000 or so clones, with just under 90% occurring once and the leading ten covering around 1.3%. Sample: PBMCs or T cells enriched from blood (not recorded which). The receptor set was obtained from a man aged 25 to 40 who had recovered from COVID-19. Both conserved end residues are part of each CDR3. The D gene is left open where the match is weak. The listing skips clone size in some rows; elsewhere it reads once, few, many or a size class.

.	14	TRBV28	.	TRBJ1-5	CASSPLTGNQPQHF	TGTGCCAGCAGCCCGCTCACGGGCAATCAGCCCCAGCATTTT
.	15	TRBV18	.	TRBJ2-2	CASSTVKVNTGELFF	TGTGCCAGCTCAACAGTAAAAGTGAACACCGGGGAGCTGTTTTTT
.	13	TRBV11-2	few	TRBJ1-1	CASSFSSQGGAFF	TGTGCCAGCAGCTTTAGTTCACAGGGTGGGGCTTTCTTT
.	16	TRBV7-2	.	TRBJ1-6	CASSLAVSSYNSPLHF	TGTGCCAGCAGCTTAGCCGTGAGCTCCTATAATTCACCCCTCCACTTT
TRBD2	18	TRBV14	.	TRBJ2-1	CASSQEILLAGGRNEQFF	TGTGCCAGCAGCCAAGAAATTTTGCTAGCGGGGGGGCGTAATGAGCAGTTCTTC
TRBD1	15	TRBV9	.	TRBJ2-7	CASSTRQGAGYEQYF	TGTGCCAGCAGCACCCGACAGGGGGCGGGCTACGAGCAGTACTTC
TRBD2	13	TRBV27	.	TRBJ2-7	CASSPWGGYEQYF	TGTGCCAGCAGTCCGTGGGGGGGCTACGAGCAGTACTTC
TRBD1	18	TRBV3-1/TRBV3-2	.	TRBJ1-3	CASSQDFFQGDSGNTIYF	TGTGCCAGCAGCCAAGATTTCTTTCAGGGGGACTCTGGAAACACCATATATTTT
TRBD1	19	TRBV4-1	few	TRBJ2-6	CASSQVRDRVIAGANVLTF	TGCGCCAGCAGCCAAGTCCGGGACAGGGTGATAGCTGGGGCCAACGTCCTGACTTTC
.	13	TRBV25-1	few	TRBJ1-6	CASNGQSNSPLHF	TGTGCCAGCAATGGACAGAGTAATTCACCCCTCCACTTT
.	13	TRBV15	few	TRBJ2-7	CATSRARKYEQYF	TGTGCCACCAGCAGGGCTAGAAAATACGAGCAGTACTTC
.	13	TRBV5-1	.	TRBJ1-1	CASHRDLNTEAFF	TGCGCCAGCCACCGGGACTTGAACACTGAAGCTTTCTTT
.	12	TRBV30	.	TRBJ1-1	CAEQGFGTEAFF	TGTGCTGAGCAGGGGTTCGGCACTGAAGCTTTCTTT
.	14	TRBV5-6	.	TRBJ1-1	CASSLWNRDTEAFF	TGTGCCAGCAGCTTGTGGAACAGGGACACTGAAGCTTTCTTT
TRBD1	17	TRBV6-2/TRBV6-3	.	TRBJ2-7	CASSANRRDSRSYEQYF	TGTGCCAGCAGTGCAAACCGCCGGGACAGTCGCTCCTACGAGCAGTACTTC
.	12	TRBV2	.	TRBJ1-2	CASNGRGYGYTF	TGTGCCAGCAACGGCAGGGGATATGGCTACACCTTC
.	16	TRBV5-1	.	TRBJ2-1	CASSLGFTQKGNEQFF	TGCGCCAGCAGCTTGGGTTTCACACAGAAGGGGAATGAGCAGTTCTTC
TRBD2	17	TRBV5-6	.	TRBJ2-4	CASSVGLAGDWINIQYF	TGTGCCAGCAGCGTCGGACTAGCGGGGGACTGGATAAACATTCAGTACTTC
TRBD1	14	TRBV9	.	TRBJ1-1	CASSVDAGRGRAFF	TGTGCCAGCAGCGTAGATGCGGGCAGGGGGCGAGCTTTCTTT
.	15	TRBV13	.	TRBJ2-6	CASSLGSSGANVLTF	TGTGCCAGCAGCTTAGGGAGCTCTGGGGCCAACGTCCTGACTTTC
TRBD2	18	TRBV5-1	.	TRBJ2-1	CASSLGAGGPGVPSEQFF	TGCGCCAGCAGCTTGGGGGCGGGAGGCCCGGGGGTCCCAAGTGAGCAGTTCTTC
.	15	TRBV5-1	.	TRBJ2-1	CASSSDRDTYNEQFF	TGCGCCAGCAGCTCAGACCGGGACACTTACAATGAGCAGTTCTTC
TRBD1	16	TRBV3-1/TRBV3-2	.	TRBJ1-6	CASSPYYRDRGEPLHF	TGTGCCAGCAGCCCCTATTACCGGGACAGGGGAGAGCCCCTCCACTTT
TRBD2	17	TRBV3-1/TRBV3-2	.	TRBJ2-2	CASSQGASGRFTGELFF	TGTGCCAGCAGCCAAGGGGCTAGCGGGAGGTTCACCGGGGAGCTGTTTTTT
TRBD2	18	TRBV24-1	.	TRBJ2-3	CATSDLSRGLAGSDTQYF	TGTGCCACCAGTGATCTATCCCGCGGACTAGCGGGATCAGATACGCAGTATTTT
.	15	TRBV7-9	.	TRBJ2-7	CASSFVRDPTYEQYF	TGTGCCAGCAGCTTCGTGCGGGATCCAACCTACGAGCAGTACTTC